These 11 T cell receptor beta chains share one sample of origin, sequenced in a study of blood T cell repertoires in COVID-19. TCRdb's copy holds only in-frame clones and misses some; the assay was immunoSEQ multiplex PCR. Counted here are a few hundred thousand clones, around 89% occurring once; the ten biggest clones make up roughly an eighth. The source material was peripheral blood. Receptor source: a woman in her sixties with acute or convalescent COVID-19.

The chain is built from TRBV21-1 and TRBJ1-5; TRBD1 is the table's D call, not checked against the DNA. TRBV21-1 is classified as a pseudogene. This CDR3 comprises 18 residues. DNA for the CDR3: TGTGCCAGCACCCCCCGGGTATACAAGGGGGACAGGGTTCAGCCCCAGCATTTT. Its translation is CASTPRVYKGDRVQPQHF.

The chain carries TRBV12-3 or TRBV12-4 and TRBJ2-5; D is undetermined. The CDR3 consists of 12 residues. The V gene lost 2 bases and the J gene lost 4 bases, with 5 bases spanning the gap. The DNA of the CDR3 is TGTGCCAGCAGTTTACTGCGAGAGACCCAGTACTTC. This encodes CASSLLRETQYF.

V usage is TRBV6-9 and J usage is TRBJ2-7, with 7 positions matching TRBD1. Per the germline V gene, CDR1 is MNHGY and CDR2 is SVAAGI. V gave up 6 bases and J gave up 2 bases; unmatched junction bases: 7. The length of the CDR3 is 14 residues. The DNA of the CDR3 is TGTGCCAGCAGCCACCGGGACAGAGCCTACGAGCAGTACTTC. Its translation is CASSHRDRAYEQYF.

The chain links TRBV2 to TRBJ1-3; 8 bases fit TRBD1. Germline assignment: CDR1 SNHLY and CDR2 FYNNEI. The junction had 3 bases not matched to a gene; V was cut back by 10 bases and J by 1 base. This CDR3 is 13 amino acids long. CDR3 sequence (DNA): TGTGCCACCAACAGGGGGTCTGGAAACACCATATATTTT. Translation: CATNRGSGNTIYF.

CDR3 region: CASGPEGVNEQFF. Written as DNA, the CDR3 is TGTGCTAGTGGTCCCGAGGGGGTCAATGAGCAGTTCTTC. V usage is TRBV12-5 and J usage is TRBJ2-1, with D possibly TRBD1 on 6 matching bases. There are 13 residues in the CDR3. The V and J ends lost 5 bases and 6 bases respectively, with 11 bases between them. The V gene's germline CDR1 is LGHNT and CDR2 FRNRAP.

This chain connects TRBV7-2 to TRBJ1-5, with 7 nucleotides matching TRBD1. The J segment lost 4 bases and the V segment lost 3 bases, leaving 9 bases of the junction unmatched. Germline V gene sequence: CDR1 SGHTA, CDR2 FQGNSA. This CDR3 has 16 amino acids. The CDR3 is CASSFERGRTNQPQHF. In DNA form, the CDR3 reads TGTGCCAGCAGCTTTGAGAGGGGGCGCACAAATCAGCCCCAGCATTTT.

The V gene is TRBV7-9, the J gene TRBJ2-7; 7 bases map to TRBD1. CDR3 length equals 13 residues. V trimming: 5 bases; J trimming: 4 bases; junction bases outside the gene matches: 5. In germline, CDR1 is SEHNR, CDR2 FQNEAQ (reference sequence). CDR3 in DNA: TGTGCCAGCAGCCTTCCGGGACAGTACGAGCAGTACTTC. This translates into CASSLPGQYEQYF.

The chain uses TRBV7-2 and TRBJ1-6; tentative D call: TRBD1 (5 bases). Trimming cost V 5 bases and J 7 bases, with 15 bases left between them. The V gene's germline CDR1 is SGHTA and CDR2 FQGNSA. The CDR3 totals 15 residues. CDR3 loop: CASSALGGANSPLHF. The CDR3 DNA reads TGTGCCAGCAGCGCTCTAGGAGGGGCCAATTCACCCCTCCACTTT.

The rearrangement joins TRBV5-1 to TRBJ2-1, with a tentative D call TRBD1 (6 bases). The CDR3 has 14 amino acids. V lost 1 base to trimming and J lost 5 bases, with 10 bases between them. The germline V gene has CDR1 SGHRS and CDR2 YFSETQ. The CDR3, as DNA: TGCGCCAGCAGCTTGTCAGGGGATCACAATGAGCAGTTCTTC. Translation: CASSLSGDHNEQFF.

The V call is TRBV28, the J call TRBJ2-7; 7 bases agree with TRBD1. Germline-derived CDR1 and CDR2 are MDHEN and SYDVKM. V was clipped by 6 bases and J by 2 bases; unmatched bases: 4. The CDR3 spans 13 residues. The CDR3 sequence: CASRGQSAYEQYF. The CDR3 DNA is TGTGCCAGCAGGGGACAGTCCGCCTACGAGCAGTACTTC.

V is TRBV7-9 and J is TRBJ2-5; TRBD2 aligns across 8 bases. Germline V lookup: CDR1 SEHNR, CDR2 FQNEAQ (reference sequence). This CDR3 is built from 15 residues. Trimming cost V 5 bases and J 1 base; bases outside gene matches: 6. CDR3 bases: TGTGCCAGCAGCAACCAAGCGGGGGTCCAAGAGACCCAGTACTTC. As protein: CASSNQAGVQETQYF. The variable domain in full, with the rest retrieved from reference TRBV7-9 and TRBJ2-5, is DTGVSQNPRHKITKRGQNVTFRCDPISEHNRLYWYRQTLGQGPEFLTYFQNEAQLEKSRLLSDRFSAERPKGSFSTLEIQRTEQGDSAMYLCASSNQAGVQETQYFGPGTRLLVL.